This T cell receptor (beta chain) stems from a study of T cells in Graves' hyperthyroidism and ophthalmopathy. From RNA transcripts, TCR beta CDR3 regions were amplified. HTBI primers drove first-round RT-PCR of the TCR CDR3. TCRdb itself ran the multiplex PCR reads through MiXCR, one entry per CDR3 protein. The profile covers about 530,000 distinct CDR3 sequences, with 15% to 20% appearing a single time and roughly a sixth taken by the ten largest. Ophthalmopathy patients all had a Clinical Activity Score of at least 3, a NOSPECS grade of at least 4 and disease under 3 months old. This clonotype was recorded at least ten times. Germline CDR1 reads LGHDT; CDR2 reads YNNKEL (reference sequence). The CDR3 sequence is 15 residues long. Unmatched junction bases numbered 4, after V lost 0 bases and J lost 4 bases.

The sequencing input was blood. The chain employs TRBV3-1 and TRBJ2-5; 8 nucleotides match TRBD2. The TCR was taken from a woman in her late teens or twenties with Graves' ophthalmopathy. CDR3 DNA sequence: TGTGCCAGCAGCCAAGAGGTTCGGGGGGGAGAGACCCAGTACTTC. Residues: CASSQEVRGGETQYF.